These 21 T cell receptor beta chains originate from one sample sequenced in a study of T-cell memory formation after mild COVID-19. TCRdb itself ran the 5' RACE reads through MiXCR, one entry per CDR3 protein. The sample has roughly 160,000 distinct CDR3 sequences; roughly 13% are singletons. Sequenced: PBMCs or a T cell subset sorted from them (not recorded which). The origin of the receptors is a man aged 18 to 29 who had mild COVID-19 (a few samples of this study predate the infection). Cell type and time point are not known.

Only a few counts were recorded for this clonotype. This chain's CDR3 is CAWNTQGGTEAFF. In nucleotides, the CDR3 is TGTGCCTGGAATACTCAGGGTGGCACTGAAGCTTTCTTT. This chain uses TRBV30 with TRBJ1-1; tentative D call: TRBD1 (5 bases). V was shortened by 4 bases and J by 4 bases, with 13 bases between the two germline ends. Per the germline V gene, CDR1 is GTSNPN and CDR2 is SVGIG (reference sequence). The CDR3 contains 13 residues.

In this sample, this clonotype is medium-sized. The genes are TRBV5-1 and TRBJ2-3, with TRBD2 as a possible D gene (5 bases). V shed 4 bases and J shed 4 bases, with 10 bases lying between them. The CDR3 loop spans 13 amino acids. Germline CDR1 and CDR2: SGHRS and YFSETQ. In DNA, the CDR3 is TGCGCCAGCAGCACTGAGGGATCAGATACGCAGTATTTT. Its protein product is CASSTEGSDTQYF. The whole variable domain, filled in from reference TRBV5-1 and TRBJ2-3, reads KAGVTQTPRYLIKTRGQQVTLSCSPISGHRSVSWYQQTPGQGLQFLFEYFSETQRNKGNFPGRFSGRQFSNSRSEMNVSTLELGDSALYLCASSTEGSDTQYFGPGTRLTVL.

The chain carries TRBV2 and TRBJ1-3; D possibly corresponds to TRBD1 (5 bases). Trimming removed 7 bases at V and 0 bases at J, with 13 bases between. CDR1 is SNHLY and CDR2 is FYNNEI in the germline V gene. The CDR3 length is 15 residues. CDR3 amino acids: CASTTDASSGNTIYF. CDR3 DNA sequence: TGTGCCAGCACGACAGACGCGAGCTCTGGAAACACCATATATTTT.

This clonotype was seen a handful of times. The chain links TRBV27 to TRBJ2-1, with 15 bases lining up with TRBD2. Germline CDR1 is MNHEY and CDR2 is SMNVEV (reference sequence). The CDR3 sequence is 14 residues long. V shed 5 bases, J shed 7 bases, and the junction held 0 bases outside the gene matches. This chain's CDR3 is CASSGTSGGNEQFF. CDR3 coding DNA: TGTGCCAGCAGTGGGACTAGCGGGGGGAATGAGCAGTTCTTC.

This clonotype has a handful of counts. The CDR3 DNA sequence: TGTGCCAGCAGCTTTGTAACTGAGGTTGAGGGTGTTTTCTTC. Its translation: CASSFVTEVEGVFF. The gene calls are TRBV7-2 and TRBJ2-1, with TRBD2 as a possible D gene (5 bases). The germline V gene encodes CDR1 SGHTA and CDR2 FQGNSA. V lost 3 bases and J 16 bases, leaving 22 bases between the germline ends. The CDR3 is made up of 14 amino acids.

In this sample, this clonotype turned up a few times. This chain joins TRBV4-1 and TRBJ2-4; D is unclear. This CDR3 is built from 15 residues. Trimming removed 0 bases from V and 4 bases from J, with 10 bases in between. The V gene's germline CDR1 is MGHRA and CDR2 YSYEKL. The CDR3 bases are TGCGCCAGCAGCCAAGACGGGTGGGATAAAAACATTCAGTACTTC. Protein sequence: CASSQDGWDKNIQYF.

The chain couples TRBV11-3 to TRBJ2-7; no clear D. V was pared by 5 bases and J by 0 bases, with 11 bases between. The CDR3 consists of 14 residues. From germline, CDR1 is SGHNT and CDR2 YENEEA. The CDR3: CASSPLRGSYEQYF. DNA of the CDR3: TGTGCCAGCAGCCCCCTCCGCGGCTCCTACGAGCAGTACTTC.

The rearrangement uses TRBV20-1 and TRBJ2-5; weak D call: TRBD2 (5 bases). With 4 bases removed from V and 5 bases from J, the gap between germline ends came to 14 bases. Germline CDR1 is DFQATT and CDR2 is SNEGSKA (reference sequence). This CDR3 region has 13 residues. The CDR3 here is CSATVGLRETQYF. The CDR3, as DNA: TGCAGTGCTACGGTCGGACTGCGGGAGACCCAGTACTTC.

The table lists this clonotype with many counts. This chain connects TRBV5-1 to TRBJ2-1; weak D call: TRBD2 (5 bases). CDR1 is SGHRS, CDR2 YFSETQ, per germline. The germline V and J ends were trimmed by 1 base and 7 bases, with 15 bases remaining between them. The CDR3 has 15 residues. The chain's CDR3 is CASSLPSRGENEQFF. The CDR3 coding sequence is TGCGCCAGCAGCTTGCCTAGCCGGGGTGAGAATGAGCAGTTCTTC.

The chain carries TRBV6-2 or TRBV6-3 and TRBJ1-1, with D possibly being TRBD1 (5 bases). V lost 4 bases and J 6 bases, leaving 9 bases between the germline ends. The CDR3 has 12 amino acids. The V gene's germline CDR1 is MNHEY and CDR2 SVGEGT. The CDR3 sequence is CASSLTVSEAFF. In DNA form, the CDR3 reads TGTGCCAGCAGTTTGACAGTATCTGAAGCTTTCTTT.

In its sample, this clonotype was seen a few times. J is TRBJ1-1 and V is TRBV3-1, with D possibly TRBD1 on 5 matching bases. Per germline, CDR1 LGHDT and CDR2 YNNKEL (reference sequence). The V and J ends lost 0 bases and 5 bases respectively, with 10 bases between them. CDR3 length equals 14 residues. The CDR3 sequence is CASSQEGEGTEAFF. In DNA form, the CDR3 reads TGTGCCAGCAGCCAAGAAGGGGAAGGGACTGAAGCTTTCTTT.

The CDR3 DNA follows: TGCGCCAGCAGACGCGCGACAGGTGGGGCCGCCAATGAGCAGTTCTTC. This encodes CASRRATGGAANEQFF. The V and J genes are TRBV4-1 and TRBJ2-1; possible D gene TRBD1, 6 bases. The V gene lost 6 bases and the J gene lost 6 bases, with 21 bases spanning the gap. CDR1 MGHRA and CDR2 YSYEKL come from the germline V gene. The CDR3 length is 16 residues.

The chain recombines TRBV7-9 with TRBJ1-4; D remains unclear. The CDR3 extends over 16 amino acids. Trimming left V 5 bases short and J 7 bases short, with 20 bases between. The germline CDR1 and CDR2 sequences are SEHNR and FQNEAQ (reference sequence). CDR3 loop: CASSPRGSRRAEKLFF. The CDR3 nucleotides read TGTGCCAGCAGCCCCCGCGGTTCACGGCGGGCTGAAAAACTGTTTTTT.

This clonotype was observed a handful of times. The chain combines TRBV12-3 or TRBV12-4 with TRBJ1-2; D is unresolved. Trimming pared 5 bases from V and 2 bases from J, leaving 12 bases between. This CDR3 is built from 14 residues. CDR3 sequence (DNA): TGTGCCAGCAGTCCCTGGACGAGAAACTATGGCTACACCTTC. Translating it yields CASSPWTRNYGYTF.

This chain links TRBV29-1 with TRBJ2-3, with D possibly being TRBD1 or TRBD2 (5 bases each). The CDR3 extends over 13 amino acids. V gave up 4 bases and J gave up 1 base, with 9 bases separating them. The germline V gene has CDR1 SQVTM and CDR2 ANQGSEA. CDR3 coding DNA: TGCAGCGTTGGAAGGGGAGGCACAGATACGCAGTATTTT. This sequence encodes CSVGRGGTDTQYF.

This clonotype was recorded a few times. The chain is built from TRBV7-2 and TRBJ1-2; D gene unclear. V lost 2 bases and J 8 bases, leaving 9 bases between the germline ends. Looked up from germline, CDR1 is SGHTA and CDR2 is FQGNSA. This CDR3 is 12 amino acids long. CDR3 sequence (DNA): TGTGCCAGCAGCTTATTTGTGGGCGGCTACACCTTC. Translating it yields CASSLFVGGYTF.

The rearrangement joins TRBV7-3 to TRBJ2-3; 12 bases match TRBD2. The CDR3 sequence is 16 residues long. Trimming took 5 bases from V and 4 from J; bases not matched to a gene: 7. Germline V lookup: CDR1 SGHTA, CDR2 FQGTGA. CDR3: CASSPLLAGGSDTQYF. CDR3 bases: TGTGCCAGCAGCCCCTTACTAGCGGGGGGTTCAGATACGCAGTATTTT.

The genes are TRBV12-3 or TRBV12-4 and TRBJ1-1; D is undetermined. The V gene lost 4 bases and the J gene lost 0 bases, with 9 bases spanning the gap. The length of the CDR3 is 14 residues. CDR3 protein: CASSSLTVNTEAFF. For the CDR3, the DNA is TGTGCCAGCAGTTCCCTAACAGTGAACACTGAAGCTTTCTTT.

This clonotype was found a few times. This chain uses TRBV6-2 or TRBV6-3 with TRBJ1-2, with a tentative D call TRBD1 (6 bases). Trimming took off 8 bases at V and 2 bases at J, with 6 bases between the two ends. CDR3 length: 11 amino acids. The germline V gene encodes CDR1 MNHEY and CDR2 SVGEGT. The CDR3 sequence is CASQGNYGYTF. CDR3 bases: TGTGCCAGCCAGGGGAACTATGGCTACACCTTC.

The chain is built from TRBV27 and TRBJ1-1, with D perhaps TRBD1 (6 bases). The CDR3 spans 14 residues. V gave up 6 bases and J gave up 1 base, with 12 bases separating them. Germline values: CDR1 MNHEY, CDR2 SMNVEV (reference sequence). This chain's CDR3 is CASRLGQSNTEAFF. Here the CDR3 DNA reads TGTGCCAGCAGACTTGGACAGTCGAACACTGAAGCTTTCTTT.

The V gene is TRBV6-2 or TRBV6-3, the J gene TRBJ1-3; the D is unclear. The V end lost 2 bases, the J end lost 2 bases, and 10 bases lay between the germline ends. This CDR3 is 15 amino acids long. CDR1 is MNHEY, CDR2 SVGEGT, per germline. CDR3 coding DNA: TGTGCCAGCAGTTACGCGGGGTCTCCTGGAAACACCATATATTTT. Residues: CASSYAGSPGNTIYF.